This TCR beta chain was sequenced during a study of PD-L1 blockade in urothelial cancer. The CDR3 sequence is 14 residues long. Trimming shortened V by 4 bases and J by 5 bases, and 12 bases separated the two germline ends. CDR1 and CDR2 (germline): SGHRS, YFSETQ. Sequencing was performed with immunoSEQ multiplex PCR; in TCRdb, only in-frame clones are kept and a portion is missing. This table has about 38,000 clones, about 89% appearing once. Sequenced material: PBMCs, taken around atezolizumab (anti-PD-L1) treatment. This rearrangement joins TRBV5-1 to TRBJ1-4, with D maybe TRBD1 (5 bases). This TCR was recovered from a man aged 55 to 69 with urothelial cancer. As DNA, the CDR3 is TGCGCCAGCAGCGCGGGACTGTCGAATGAAAAACTGTTTTTT. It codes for CASSAGLSNEKLFF.